This T cell receptor beta chain was sequenced for a study of blood T cell repertoires in COVID-19. Overall study context: The cDNA or gDNA used as material had been derived from T cells, B-cell-depleted T cells, or PBMCs.

As handled by the study authors: By means of reference gene primer amplification, nucleated cell counts were estimated. The assay was immunoSEQ multiplex PCR, and TCRdb's table has in-frame clones only and misses some. The V and J calls and clone size come from that table; D and trimming were worked out from the DNA. The sample includes about 170,000 clones, about 88% of them seen just once. Trimming shortened V by 1 base and J by 5 bases, and 8 bases separated the two germline ends. CDR1 is SGHAT and CDR2 is FQNNGV in the germline V gene. CDR3 length: 13 amino acids. The V call is TRBV11-2, the J call TRBJ1-2; possibly TRBD1 for D (5 bases). Sequenced sample: peripheral blood. The sequence came from a man aged 55 to 70 with acute or convalescent COVID-19. The CDR3 DNA follows: TGTGCCAGCAGCTTAGGGCCAGGGTATGGCTACACCTTC. Residues: CASSLGPGYGYTF.